Presented here are 2 T cell receptor beta chains from one specimen sequenced in a study of sequential checkpoint blockade in melanoma. TCRdb's copy holds only in-frame clones and misses some; the assay was immunoSEQ multiplex PCR. The repertoire holds 7,500 to 8,500 clones, with around 60% as singletons. Documented treatment: randomized to nivolumab then ipilimumab (arm A) or the reverse (arm B). Sequencing was performed on CD8+ T cells sorted from blood (inferred from file names), taken from a patient given nivolumab and ipilimumab in sequence. The receptors derive from a human patient with melanoma. Some clones in this sample may be carry-over from other donors' samples.

This chain connects TRBV6-6 to TRBJ1-1; possibly TRBD1 for D (5 bases). This CDR3 contains 12 residues. Trimming took off 8 bases at V and 5 bases at J, with 12 bases between the two ends. Germline-derived CDR1 and CDR2 are MNHNY and SVGAGI (reference sequence). CDR3 DNA sequence: TGTGCCAGCCAGGAGGGGAGTACTGAAGCTTTCTTT. Its translation is CASQEGSTEAFF.

This clone showed up many times. The chain joins TRBV5-1 to TRBJ2-7, with a possible D match to TRBD2 (5 bases). Germline V gives CDR1 SGHRS, CDR2 YFSETQ. The CDR3 covers 14 residues. The V and J ends lost 4 bases and 3 bases respectively, with 14 bases between them. DNA for the CDR3: TGCGCCAGCAGCCCGGACTCCTCCTACTACGAGCAGTACTTC. Its translation: CASSPDSSYYEQYF.